This TCR beta chain came from a study of blood T cell repertoires in COVID-19. Sequenced by immunoSEQ multiplex PCR; TCRdb stores in-frame clones only, minus some. Of 250,000 to 300,000 clones in the sample, roughly 89% were seen once. This CDR3 contains 15 residues. With V trimmed by 5 bases and J by 3 bases, 3 bases remained unmatched. The germline gives CDR1 SEHNR, CDR2 FQNEAQ (reference sequence). V is TRBV7-9 and J is TRBJ2-6, with 8 bases that match TRBD1. This sequence originates from a man in his fifties or sixties with acute or convalescent COVID-19. The sample was peripheral blood. CDR3 amino acids: CASSPGQVGANVLTF. For the CDR3, the DNA is TGTGCCAGCAGCCCGGGACAGGTTGGGGCCAACGTCCTGACTTTC.